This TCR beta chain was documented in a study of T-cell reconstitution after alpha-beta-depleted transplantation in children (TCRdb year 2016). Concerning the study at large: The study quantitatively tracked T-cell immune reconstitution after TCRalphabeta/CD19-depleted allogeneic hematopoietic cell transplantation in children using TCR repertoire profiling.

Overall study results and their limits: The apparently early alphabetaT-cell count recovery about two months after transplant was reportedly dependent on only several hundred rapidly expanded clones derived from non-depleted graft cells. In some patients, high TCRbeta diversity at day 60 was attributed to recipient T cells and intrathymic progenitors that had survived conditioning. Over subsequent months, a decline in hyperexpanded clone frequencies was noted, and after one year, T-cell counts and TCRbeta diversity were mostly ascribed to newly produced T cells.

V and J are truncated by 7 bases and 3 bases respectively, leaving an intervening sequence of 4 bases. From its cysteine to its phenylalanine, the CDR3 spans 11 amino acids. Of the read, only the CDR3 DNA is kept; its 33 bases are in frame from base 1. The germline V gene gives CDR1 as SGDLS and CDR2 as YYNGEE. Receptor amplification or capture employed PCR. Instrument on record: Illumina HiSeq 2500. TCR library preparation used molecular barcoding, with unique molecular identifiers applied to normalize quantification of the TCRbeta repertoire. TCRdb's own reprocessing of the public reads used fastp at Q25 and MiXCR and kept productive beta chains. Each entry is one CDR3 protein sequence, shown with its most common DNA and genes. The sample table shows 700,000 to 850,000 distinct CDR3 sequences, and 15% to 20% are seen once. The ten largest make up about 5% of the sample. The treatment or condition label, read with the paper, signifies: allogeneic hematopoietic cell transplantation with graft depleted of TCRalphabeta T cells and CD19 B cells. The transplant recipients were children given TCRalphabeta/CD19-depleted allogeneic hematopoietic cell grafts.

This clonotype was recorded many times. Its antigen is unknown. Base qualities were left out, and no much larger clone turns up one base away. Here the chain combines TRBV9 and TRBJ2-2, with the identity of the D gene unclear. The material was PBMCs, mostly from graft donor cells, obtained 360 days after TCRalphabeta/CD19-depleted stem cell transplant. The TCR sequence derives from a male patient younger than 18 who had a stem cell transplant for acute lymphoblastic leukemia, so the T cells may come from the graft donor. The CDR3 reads CASGYTGELFF. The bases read TGTGCCAGCGGGTACACCGGGGAGCTGTTTTTT.